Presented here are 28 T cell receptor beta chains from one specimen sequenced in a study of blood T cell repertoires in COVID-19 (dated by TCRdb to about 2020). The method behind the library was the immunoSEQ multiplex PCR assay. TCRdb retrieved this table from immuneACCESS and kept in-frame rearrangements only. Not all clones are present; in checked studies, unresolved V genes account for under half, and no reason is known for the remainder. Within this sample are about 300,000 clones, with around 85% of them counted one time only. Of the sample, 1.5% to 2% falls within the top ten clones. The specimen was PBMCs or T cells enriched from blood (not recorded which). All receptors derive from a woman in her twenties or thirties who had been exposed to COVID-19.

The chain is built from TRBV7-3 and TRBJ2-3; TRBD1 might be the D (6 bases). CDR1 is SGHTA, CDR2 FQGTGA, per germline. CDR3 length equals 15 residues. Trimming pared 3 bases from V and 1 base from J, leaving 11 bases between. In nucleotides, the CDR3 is TGTGCCAGCAGCTTTCAGGGGCTAGGCACAGATACGCAGTATTTT. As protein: CASSFQGLGTDTQYF.

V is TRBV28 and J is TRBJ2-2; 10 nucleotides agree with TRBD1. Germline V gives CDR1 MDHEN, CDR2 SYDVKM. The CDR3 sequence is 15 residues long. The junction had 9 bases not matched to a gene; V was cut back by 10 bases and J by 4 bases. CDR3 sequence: CATLSGQGTTGELFF. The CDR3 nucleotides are TGTGCCACGCTTTCGGGACAGGGGACCACCGGGGAGCTGTTTTTT.

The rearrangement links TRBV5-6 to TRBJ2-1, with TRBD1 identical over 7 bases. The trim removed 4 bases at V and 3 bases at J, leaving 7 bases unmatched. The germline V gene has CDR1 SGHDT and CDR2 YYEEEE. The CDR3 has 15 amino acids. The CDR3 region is CASSPRDSLYNEQFF. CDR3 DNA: TGTGCCAGCAGCCCCCGGGACAGCCTCTACAATGAGCAGTTCTTC.

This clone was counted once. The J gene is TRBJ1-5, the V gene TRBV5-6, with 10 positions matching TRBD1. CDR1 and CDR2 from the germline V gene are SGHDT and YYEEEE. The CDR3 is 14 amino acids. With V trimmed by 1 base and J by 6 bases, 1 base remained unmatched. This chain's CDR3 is CASSLWDRGQPQHF. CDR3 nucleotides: TGTGCCAGCAGCTTGTGGGACAGGGGTCAGCCCCAGCATTTT.

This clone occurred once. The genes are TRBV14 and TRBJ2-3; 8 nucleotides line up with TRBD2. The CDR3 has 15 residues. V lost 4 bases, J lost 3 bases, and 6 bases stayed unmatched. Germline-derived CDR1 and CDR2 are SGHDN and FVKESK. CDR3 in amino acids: CASSPRGLGTDTQYF. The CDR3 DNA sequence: TGTGCCAGCAGCCCCCGGGGACTAGGAACAGATACGCAGTATTTT.

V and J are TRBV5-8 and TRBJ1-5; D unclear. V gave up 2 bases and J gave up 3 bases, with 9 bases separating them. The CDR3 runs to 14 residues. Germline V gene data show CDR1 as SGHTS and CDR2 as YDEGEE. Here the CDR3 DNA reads TGTGCCAGCAGCTTAAACAGCCACAATCAGCCCCAGCATTTT. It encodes CASSLNSHNQPQHF.

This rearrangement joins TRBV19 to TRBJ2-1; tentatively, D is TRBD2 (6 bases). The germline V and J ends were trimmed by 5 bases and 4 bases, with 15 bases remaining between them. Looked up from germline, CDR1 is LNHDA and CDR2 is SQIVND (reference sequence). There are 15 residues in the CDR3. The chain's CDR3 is CASSPSGLRYNEQFF. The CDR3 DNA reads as TGTGCCAGTAGTCCCAGCGGGCTGCGTTACAATGAGCAGTTCTTC.

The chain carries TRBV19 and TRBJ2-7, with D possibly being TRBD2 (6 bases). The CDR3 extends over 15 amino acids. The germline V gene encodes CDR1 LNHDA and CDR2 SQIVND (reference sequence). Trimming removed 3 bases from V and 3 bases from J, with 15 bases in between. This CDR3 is CASSISWTTVYEQYF. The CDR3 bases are TGTGCCAGTAGTATTTCGTGGACTACCGTCTACGAGCAGTACTTC.

CDR3 DNA: TGTGCCAGCAGCGCTAGCGGTTACCAAGAGACCCAGTACTTC. This translates into CASSASGYQETQYF. The chain carries TRBV7-2 and TRBJ2-5; 7 bases are a match to TRBD2. J lost 0 bases, V lost 5 bases, and 3 bases had no gene match. The CDR3 has 14 residues. From germline, CDR1 is SGHTA and CDR2 FQGNSA.

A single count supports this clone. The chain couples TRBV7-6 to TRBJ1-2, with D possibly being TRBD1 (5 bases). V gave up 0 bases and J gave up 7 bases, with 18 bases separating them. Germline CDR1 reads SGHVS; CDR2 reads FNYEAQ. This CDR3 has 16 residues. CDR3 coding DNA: TGTGCCAGCAGCTTAGCCTCTTCTGCGCAGGGACTTGGCTACACCTTC. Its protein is CASSLASSAQGLGYTF.

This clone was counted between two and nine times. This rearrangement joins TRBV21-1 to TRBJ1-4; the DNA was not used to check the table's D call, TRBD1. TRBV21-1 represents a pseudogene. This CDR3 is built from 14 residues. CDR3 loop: CASSKTGGGEKLFF. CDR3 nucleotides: TGTGCCAGCAGCAAAACAGGGGGCGGTGAAAAACTGTTTTTT.

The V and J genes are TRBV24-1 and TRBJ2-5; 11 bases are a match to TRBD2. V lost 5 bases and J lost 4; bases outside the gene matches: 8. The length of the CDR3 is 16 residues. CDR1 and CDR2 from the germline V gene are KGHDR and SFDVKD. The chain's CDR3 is CATSAFSGRAPETQYF. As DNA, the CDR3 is TGTGCCACCAGTGCCTTTAGCGGGAGGGCCCCAGAGACCCAGTACTTC.

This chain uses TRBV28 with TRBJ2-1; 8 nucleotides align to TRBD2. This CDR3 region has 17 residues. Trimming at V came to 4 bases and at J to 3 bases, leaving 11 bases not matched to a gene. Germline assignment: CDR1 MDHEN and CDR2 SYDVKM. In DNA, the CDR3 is TGTGCCAGCAGTTCCGGGACTAGGTCCGCAGTCTACAATGAGCAGTTCTTC. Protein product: CASSSGTRSAVYNEQFF.

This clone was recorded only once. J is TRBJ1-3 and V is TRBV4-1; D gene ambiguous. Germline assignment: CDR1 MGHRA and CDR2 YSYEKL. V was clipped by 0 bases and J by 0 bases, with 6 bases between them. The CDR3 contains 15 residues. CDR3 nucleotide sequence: TGCGCCAGCAGCCAAGAAGCACGCTCTGGAAACACCATATATTTT. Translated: CASSQEARSGNTIYF.

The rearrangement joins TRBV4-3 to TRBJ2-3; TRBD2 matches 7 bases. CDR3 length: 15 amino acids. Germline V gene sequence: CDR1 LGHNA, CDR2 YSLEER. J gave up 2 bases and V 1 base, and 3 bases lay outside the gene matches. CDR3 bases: TGCGCCAGCAGCCAAGTCGCGGGGGTCACAGATACGCAGTATTTT. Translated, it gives CASSQVAGVTDTQYF.

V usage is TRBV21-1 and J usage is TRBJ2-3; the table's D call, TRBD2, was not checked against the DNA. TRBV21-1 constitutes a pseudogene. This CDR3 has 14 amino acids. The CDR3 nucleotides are TGTGCCAGCAGCAAAGTAGCTGGCAATGGGACGCAGTATTTT. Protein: CASSKVAGNGTQYF.

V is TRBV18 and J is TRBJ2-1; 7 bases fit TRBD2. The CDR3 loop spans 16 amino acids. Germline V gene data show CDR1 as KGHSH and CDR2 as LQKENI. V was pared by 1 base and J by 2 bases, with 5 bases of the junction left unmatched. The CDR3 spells CASSPLAGGTYNEQFF. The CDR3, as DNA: TGTGCCAGCTCACCACTAGCGGGCGGTACCTACAATGAGCAGTTCTTC. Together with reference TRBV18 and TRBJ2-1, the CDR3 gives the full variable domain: NAGVMQNPRHLVRRRGQEARLRCSPMKGHSHVYWYRQLPEEGLKFMVYLQKENIIDESGMPKERFSAEFPKEGPSILRIQQVVRGDSAAYFCASSPLAGGTYNEQFFGPGTRLTVL.

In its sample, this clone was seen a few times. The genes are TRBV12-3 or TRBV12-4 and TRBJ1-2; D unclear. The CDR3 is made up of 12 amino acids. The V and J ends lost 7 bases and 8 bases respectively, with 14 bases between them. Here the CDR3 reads CASKQTVRGYTF. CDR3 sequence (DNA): TGTGCCAGCAAACAGACCGTTAGAGGCTACACCTTC.

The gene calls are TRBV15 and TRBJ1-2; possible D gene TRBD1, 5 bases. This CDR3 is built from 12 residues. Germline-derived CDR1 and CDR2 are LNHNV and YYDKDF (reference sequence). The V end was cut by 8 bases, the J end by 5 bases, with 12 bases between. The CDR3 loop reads CATSAGKYGYTF. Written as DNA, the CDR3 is TGTGCCACCTCGGCAGGGAAGTATGGCTACACCTTC.

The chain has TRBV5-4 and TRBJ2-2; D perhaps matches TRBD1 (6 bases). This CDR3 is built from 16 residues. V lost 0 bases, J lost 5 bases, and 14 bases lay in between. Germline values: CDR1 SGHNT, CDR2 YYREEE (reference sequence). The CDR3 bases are TGTGCCAGCAGCTTGGTTTTGGGGGCTCGGACCGGGGAGCTGTTTTTT. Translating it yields CASSLVLGARTGELFF.

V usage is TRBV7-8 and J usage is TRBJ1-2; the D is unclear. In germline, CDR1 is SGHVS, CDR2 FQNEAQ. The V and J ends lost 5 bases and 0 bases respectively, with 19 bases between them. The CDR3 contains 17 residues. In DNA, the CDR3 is TGTGCCAGCAGCCGACGGCCCATTGGCGGGTCTAACTATGGCTACACCTTC. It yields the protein CASSRRPIGGSNYGYTF.

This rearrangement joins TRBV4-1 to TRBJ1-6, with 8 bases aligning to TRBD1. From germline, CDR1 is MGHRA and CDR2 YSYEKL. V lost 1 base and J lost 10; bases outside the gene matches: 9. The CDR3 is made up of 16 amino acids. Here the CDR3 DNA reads TGCGCCAGCAGCCAAGTTACTCGACAGGGGAGCTCACCCCTCCACTTT. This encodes CASSQVTRQGSSPLHF.

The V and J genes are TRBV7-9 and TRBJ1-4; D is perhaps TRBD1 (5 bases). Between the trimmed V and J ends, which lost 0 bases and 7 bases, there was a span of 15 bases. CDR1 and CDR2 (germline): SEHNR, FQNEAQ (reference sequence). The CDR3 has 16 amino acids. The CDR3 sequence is CASSLALIREGEKLFF. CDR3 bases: TGTGCCAGCAGCTTAGCCTTGATCAGGGAGGGTGAAAAACTGTTTTTT.

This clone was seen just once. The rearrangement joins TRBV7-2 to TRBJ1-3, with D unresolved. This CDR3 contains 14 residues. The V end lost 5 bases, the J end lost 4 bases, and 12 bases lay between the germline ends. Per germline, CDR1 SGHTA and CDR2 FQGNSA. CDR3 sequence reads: CASSPSGSGNTIYF. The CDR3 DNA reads TGTGCCAGCAGCCCCTCGGGTTCCGGAAACACCATATATTTT.

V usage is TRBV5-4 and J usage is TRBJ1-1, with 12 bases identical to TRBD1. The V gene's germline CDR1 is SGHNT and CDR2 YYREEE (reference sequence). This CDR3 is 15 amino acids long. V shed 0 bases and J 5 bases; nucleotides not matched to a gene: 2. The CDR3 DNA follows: TGTGCCAGCAGCTTGGGGGACAGGGGGCAGACTGAAGCTTTCTTT. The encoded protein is CASSLGDRGQTEAFF.

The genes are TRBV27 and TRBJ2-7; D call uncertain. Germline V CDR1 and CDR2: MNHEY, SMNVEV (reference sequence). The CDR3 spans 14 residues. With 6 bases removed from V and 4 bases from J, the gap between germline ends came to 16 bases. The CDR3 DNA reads TGTGCCAGCAGGGCCCCATTTAATGGTTACGAGCAGTACTTC. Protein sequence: CASRAPFNGYEQYF.

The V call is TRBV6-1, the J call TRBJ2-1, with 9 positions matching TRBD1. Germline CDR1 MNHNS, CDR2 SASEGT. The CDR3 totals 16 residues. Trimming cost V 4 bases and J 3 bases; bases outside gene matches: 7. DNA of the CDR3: TGTGCCAGCAGTGGAAACCGGGACAGGGTCTACAATGAGCAGTTCTTC. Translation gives CASSGNRDRVYNEQFF.

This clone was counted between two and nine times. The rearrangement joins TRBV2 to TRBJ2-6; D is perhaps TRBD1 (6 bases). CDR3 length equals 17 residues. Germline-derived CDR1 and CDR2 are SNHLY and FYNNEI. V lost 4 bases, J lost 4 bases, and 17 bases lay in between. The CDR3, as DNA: TGTGCCAGCAGTGTTCGGGACACCCTTGGAGGGGCCAACGTCCTGACTTTC. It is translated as CASSVRDTLGGANVLTF.